The 19 T cell receptor beta chains given below trace back to one sample, sequenced in a study of cytomegalovirus exposure and HLA in healthy donors. Use of 60 Vbeta and 13 Jbeta primers characterized the PCR. Profiling relied on immunoSEQ multiplex PCR, and the TCRdb table lists in-frame clones only, not all of them. The table has tens of thousands of clones, 77% seen once. What was sequenced was PBMCs. The receptors were sampled from a man between 50 and 59 years old in good health and CMV-seropositive.

This chain connects TRBV5-1 to TRBJ1-6, with 8 bases fitting TRBD1. The CDR3 spans 13 residues. J lost 7 bases, V lost 7 bases, and 4 bases had no gene match. Looked up from germline, CDR1 is SGHRS and CDR2 is YFSETQ. The chain's CDR3 is CASGTGWNSPLHF. CDR3 bases: TGCGCCAGCGGGACAGGTTGGAATTCACCCCTCCACTTT.

The chain employs TRBV27 and TRBJ2-2; D not certain. Germline V lookup: CDR1 MNHEY, CDR2 SMNVEV (reference sequence). V was cut by 5 bases and J by 8 bases, with 18 bases left in between. This CDR3 has 15 residues. The CDR3 DNA sequence: TGTGCCAGCAGTAATGGCGCCATGGTGACTGGGGAGCTGTTTTTT. Translating it yields CASSNGAMVTGELFF.

The chain employs TRBV25-1 and TRBJ2-5, with 8 bases matching TRBD2. Germline CDR1 and CDR2: MGHDK and SYGVNS. V lost 6 bases, J lost 5 bases, and 5 bases stayed unmatched. The CDR3 is 13 residues long. CDR3 loop: CASRKAGVETQYF. In DNA, the CDR3 is TGTGCCAGCAGGAAAGCGGGAGTCGAGACCCAGTACTTC.

The chain is built from TRBV6-5 and TRBJ2-1; 9 nucleotides align to TRBD2. Trimming took 7 bases from V and 9 from J; bases not matched to a gene: 10. The length of the CDR3 is 14 residues. The V gene's germline CDR1 is MNHEY and CDR2 SVGAGI. CDR3: CASNTRGRAGEQFF. As DNA, the CDR3 is TGTGCCAGCAATACGCGCGGGAGGGCCGGTGAGCAGTTCTTC.

This clone was seen a handful of times. Germline and junction disagree at one end, which may indicate a read error. The genes are TRBV11-2 and TRBJ1-6; no definite D call. Germline lookup yields CDR1 SGHAT and CDR2 FQNNGV. The CDR3 has 15 residues. The CDR3 DNA follows: TGTGCCAGCAACTTAGTGGAGCGGTATAATTCACCCCTCCACTTT. This sequence encodes CASNLVERYNSPLHF.

V and J are TRBV11-1 and TRBJ2-7, with 8 nucleotides matching TRBD2. V trimming: 5 bases; J trimming: 2 bases; junction bases outside the gene matches: 5. Germline V gene sequence: CDR1 SGHAT, CDR2 FQDESV (reference sequence). The CDR3 has 14 residues. The chain's CDR3 is CASSPGLAAYEQYF. CDR3 coding DNA: TGTGCCAGCAGCCCCGGACTAGCCGCCTACGAGCAGTACTTC. Full variable domain (outside the CDR3, taken from reference TRBV11-1 and TRBJ2-7): EAEVAQSPRYKITEKSQAVAFWCDPISGHATLYWYRQILGQGPELLVQFQDESVVDDSQLPKDRFSAERLKGVDSTLKIQPAELGDSAMYLCASSPGLAAYEQYFGPGTRLTVT.

V usage is TRBV9 and J usage is TRBJ2-2; tentative D call: TRBD1 (6 bases). Germline assignment: CDR1 SGDLS and CDR2 YYNGEE. Deletions cut 7 bases from V and 1 base from J, with 14 bases between. The CDR3 has 15 residues. This chain's CDR3 is CASEAGTQNTGELFF. CDR3 nucleotide sequence: TGTGCCAGCGAGGCCGGGACACAGAACACCGGGGAGCTGTTTTTT.

The rearrangement uses TRBV18 and TRBJ2-5; possible D gene TRBD1, 5 bases. Trimming took 1 base from V and 4 from J, leaving 10 bases between them. The CDR3 loop spans 14 amino acids. Germline CDR1 reads KGHSH; CDR2 reads LQKENI. CDR3 sequence reads: CASSPLQAPETQYF. The CDR3 DNA is TGTGCCAGCTCACCACTACAGGCCCCAGAGACCCAGTACTTC.

The chain carries TRBV29-1 and TRBJ2-1, with 10 bases matching TRBD1. The trim removed 4 bases at V and 4 bases at J, leaving 4 bases unmatched. The CDR3 sequence is 14 residues long. CDR1 is SQVTM and CDR2 is ANQGSEA in the germline V gene. CDR3: CSVAGTGAYNEQFF. The CDR3 DNA reads as TGCAGCGTTGCCGGGACAGGGGCATACAATGAGCAGTTCTTC.

This clone was found once. V is TRBV6-5 and J is TRBJ1-1, with 9 bases lining up with TRBD1. The CDR3 runs to 13 residues. Germline CDR1 and CDR2: MNHEY and SVGAGI. V dropped 6 bases and J dropped 5; count of bases not matched to a gene: 4. CDR3 sequence (DNA): TGTGCCAGCAGAGGGACAGGGCGGACTGAAGCTTTCTTT. This translates into CASRGTGRTEAFF.

The CDR3 loop reads CASSDGTGTDTQYF. CDR3 nucleotide sequence: TGTGCCAGCAGTGACGGTACGGGCACAGATACGCAGTATTTT. The V call is TRBV6-4, the J call TRBJ2-3, with D uncertain. V gave up 2 bases and J gave up 1 base, with 7 bases separating them. Germline V CDR1 and CDR2: MRHNA, SNTAGT. The CDR3 is made up of 14 amino acids.

This rearrangement joins TRBV19 to TRBJ2-7, with 9 bases identical to TRBD2. The CDR3 length is 13 residues. The junction had 9 bases not matched to a gene; V was cut back by 8 bases and J by 7 bases. Per the germline V gene, CDR1 is LNHDA and CDR2 is SQIVND (reference sequence). CDR3 nucleotides: TGTGCCAGTGGTAGCGGGAGCCGTAGGGAGCAGTACTTC. It codes for CASGSGSRREQYF.

A few counts support this clone. This sequence joins TRBV7-9 and TRBJ1-3; D not resolved. CDR1 and CDR2 (germline): SEHNR, FQNEAQ (reference sequence). The ends were cut back, 10 bases at V and 4 bases at J, with 17 bases in the middle. CDR3 length: 14 residues. CDR3 residues: CATSFELGGNTIYF. CDR3 bases: TGTGCCACCTCTTTCGAGCTAGGCGGAAACACCATATATTTT.

The chain combines TRBV5-1 with TRBJ2-3, with 9 bases aligning to TRBD1. The CDR3 has 15 residues. Trimming cost V 4 bases and J 3 bases; bases outside gene matches: 6. Germline-derived CDR1 and CDR2 are SGHRS and YFSETQ. This CDR3 reads CASSRGDRDTDTQYF. CDR3 bases: TGCGCCAGCAGCAGAGGGGACAGGGATACAGATACGCAGTATTTT.

V gene TRBV5-1 combines with J gene TRBJ1-1, with D possibly matching TRBD1 (5 bases). The V gene lost 8 bases and the J gene lost 1 base, with 12 bases spanning the gap. Germline CDR1 and CDR2: SGHRS and YFSETQ. This CDR3 region has 13 residues. CDR3 coding DNA: TGCGCCAGTGGCAGGGAAGCGAACACTGAAGCTTTCTTT. It translates to CASGREANTEAFF.

The chain recombines TRBV6-5 with TRBJ1-2; 7 bases agree with TRBD1. The CDR3 has 14 amino acids. Per the germline V gene, CDR1 is MNHEY and CDR2 is SVGAGI. Unmatched junction bases numbered 11, after V lost 5 bases and J lost 8 bases. The chain's CDR3 is CASSPDDRVTGYTF. The DNA for the CDR3 is TGTGCCAGCAGTCCCGACGACAGGGTCACGGGCTACACCTTC.

The chain employs TRBV19 and TRBJ1-2, with D possibly matching TRBD1 (5 bases). Deletions cut 2 bases from V and 4 bases from J, with 8 bases between. Germline V lookup: CDR1 LNHDA, CDR2 SQIVND (reference sequence). This CDR3 is built from 13 residues. Written as DNA, the CDR3 is TGTGCCAGTAGTATATCAGGGTCCTATGGCTACACCTTC. It codes for CASSISGSYGYTF.

The V call is TRBV5-1, the J call TRBJ2-1, with 8 bases that match TRBD2. The junction had 5 bases not matched to a gene; V was cut back by 4 bases and J by 5 bases. The V gene's germline CDR1 is SGHRS and CDR2 YFSETQ. The CDR3 totals 14 residues. CDR3: CASSGLAGHNEQFF. For the CDR3, the DNA is TGCGCCAGCAGCGGCCTAGCGGGCCACAATGAGCAGTTCTTC.

V is TRBV11-2 and J is TRBJ2-7; TRBD2 aligns across 8 bases. Looked up from germline, CDR1 is SGHAT and CDR2 is FQNNGV. The length of the CDR3 is 14 residues. V was pared by 3 bases and J by 4 bases, with 5 bases of the junction left unmatched. In DNA, the CDR3 is TGTGCCAGCAGCTTCTATAGCGGGGCTTACGAGCAGTACTTC. Its translation is CASSFYSGAYEQYF.